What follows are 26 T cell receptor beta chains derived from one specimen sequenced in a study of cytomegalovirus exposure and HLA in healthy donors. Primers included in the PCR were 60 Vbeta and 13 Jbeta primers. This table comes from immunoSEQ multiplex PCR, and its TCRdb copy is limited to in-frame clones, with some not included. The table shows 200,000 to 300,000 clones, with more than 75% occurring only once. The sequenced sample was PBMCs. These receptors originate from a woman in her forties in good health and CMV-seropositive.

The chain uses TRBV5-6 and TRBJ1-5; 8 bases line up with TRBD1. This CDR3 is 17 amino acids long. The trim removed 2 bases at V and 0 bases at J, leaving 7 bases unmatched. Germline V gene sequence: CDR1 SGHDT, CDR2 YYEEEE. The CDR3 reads CASSFQGQGYSNQPQHF. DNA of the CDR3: TGTGCCAGCAGCTTTCAAGGACAGGGTTATAGCAATCAGCCCCAGCATTTT.

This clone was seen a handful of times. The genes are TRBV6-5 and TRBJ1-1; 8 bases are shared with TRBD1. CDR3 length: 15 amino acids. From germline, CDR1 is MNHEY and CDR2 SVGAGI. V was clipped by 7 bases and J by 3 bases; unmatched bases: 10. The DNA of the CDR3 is TGTGCCAGCACGGGAACAGGGGGAGGGGACACTGAAGCTTTCTTT. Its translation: CASTGTGGGDTEAFF.

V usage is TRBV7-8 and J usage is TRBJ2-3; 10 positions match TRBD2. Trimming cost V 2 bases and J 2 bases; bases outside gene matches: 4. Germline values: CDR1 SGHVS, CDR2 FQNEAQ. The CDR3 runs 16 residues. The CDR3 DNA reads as TGTGCCAGCAGCTTAAGGACTAGCGGATACACAGATACGCAGTATTTT. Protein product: CASSLRTSGYTDTQYF.

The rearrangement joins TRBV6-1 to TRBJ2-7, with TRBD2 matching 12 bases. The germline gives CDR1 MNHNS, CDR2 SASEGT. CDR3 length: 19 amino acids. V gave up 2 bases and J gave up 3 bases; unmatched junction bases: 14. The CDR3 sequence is CASSEWESQTSGSSYEQYF. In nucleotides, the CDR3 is TGTGCCAGCAGTGAATGGGAATCCCAGACTAGCGGGAGCAGCTACGAGCAGTACTTC.

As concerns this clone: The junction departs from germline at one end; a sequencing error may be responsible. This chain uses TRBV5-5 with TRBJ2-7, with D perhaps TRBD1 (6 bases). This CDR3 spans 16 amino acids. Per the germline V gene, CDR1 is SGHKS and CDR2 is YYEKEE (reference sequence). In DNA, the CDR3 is TGTGCCAGCAGCCTCCGGGACACAGGTCCCTCCTATGAGCAGTACTTC. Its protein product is CASSLRDTGPSYEQYF.

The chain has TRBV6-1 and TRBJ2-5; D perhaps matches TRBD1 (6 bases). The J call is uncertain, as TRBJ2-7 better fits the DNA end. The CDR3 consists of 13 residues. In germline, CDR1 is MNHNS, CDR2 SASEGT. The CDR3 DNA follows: TGTGCCAGCAGTGTATCAGACAGGTACGAGCAGTACTTC. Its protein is CASSVSDRYEQYF.

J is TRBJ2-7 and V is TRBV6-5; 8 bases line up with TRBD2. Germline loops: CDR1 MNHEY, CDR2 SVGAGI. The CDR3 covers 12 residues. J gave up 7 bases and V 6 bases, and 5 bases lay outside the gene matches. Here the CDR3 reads CASSPPGGEQYF. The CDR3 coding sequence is TGTGCCAGCAGCCCACCGGGGGGGGAGCAGTACTTC.

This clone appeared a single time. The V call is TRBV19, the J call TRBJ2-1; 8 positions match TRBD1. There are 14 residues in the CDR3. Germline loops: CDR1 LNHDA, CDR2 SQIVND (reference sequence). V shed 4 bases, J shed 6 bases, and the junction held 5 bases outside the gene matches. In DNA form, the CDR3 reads TGTGCCAGTAGTACCAACAGGGGGTCCAATGAGCAGTTCTTC. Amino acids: CASSTNRGSNEQFF. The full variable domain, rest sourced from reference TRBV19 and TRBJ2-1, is DGGITQSPKYLFRKEGQNVTLSCEQNLNHDAMYWYRQDPGQGLRLIYYSQIVNDFQKGDIAEGYSVSREKKESFPLTVTSAQKNPTAFYLCASSTNRGSNEQFFGPGTRLTVL.

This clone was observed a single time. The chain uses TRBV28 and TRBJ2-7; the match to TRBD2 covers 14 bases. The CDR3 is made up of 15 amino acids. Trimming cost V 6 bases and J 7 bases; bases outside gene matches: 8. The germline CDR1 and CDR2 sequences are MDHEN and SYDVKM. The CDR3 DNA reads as TGTGCCAGCAGGCCTGGGACTAGCGGGAGAGAGGAGCAGTACTTC. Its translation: CASRPGTSGREEQYF.

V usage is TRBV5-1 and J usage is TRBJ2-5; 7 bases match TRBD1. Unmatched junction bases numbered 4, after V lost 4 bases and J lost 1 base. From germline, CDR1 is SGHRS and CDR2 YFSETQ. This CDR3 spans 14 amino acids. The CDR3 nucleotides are TGCGCCAGCAGCCCAGACAGGGTCCAAGAGACCCAGTACTTC. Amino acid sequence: CASSPDRVQETQYF. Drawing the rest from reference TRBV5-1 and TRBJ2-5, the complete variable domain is KAGVTQTPRYLIKTRGQQVTLSCSPISGHRSVSWYQQTPGQGLQFLFEYFSETQRNKGNFPGRFSGRQFSNSRSEMNVSTLELGDSALYLCASSPDRVQETQYFGPGTRLLVL.

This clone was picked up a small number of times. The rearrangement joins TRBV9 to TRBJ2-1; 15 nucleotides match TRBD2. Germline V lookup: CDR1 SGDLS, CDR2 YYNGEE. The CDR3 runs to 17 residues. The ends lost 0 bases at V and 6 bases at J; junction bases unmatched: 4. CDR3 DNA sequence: TGTGCCAGCAGCGTAGCCCCGGGACTAGCGGGAGGCAATGAGCAGTTCTTC. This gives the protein CASSVAPGLAGGNEQFF.

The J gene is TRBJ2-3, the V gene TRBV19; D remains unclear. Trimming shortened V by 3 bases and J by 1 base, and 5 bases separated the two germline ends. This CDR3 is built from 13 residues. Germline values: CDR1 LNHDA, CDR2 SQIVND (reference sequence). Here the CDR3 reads CASSMARTDTQYF. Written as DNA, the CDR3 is TGTGCCAGTAGTATGGCCCGCACAGATACGCAGTATTTT. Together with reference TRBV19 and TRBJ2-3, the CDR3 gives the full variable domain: DGGITQSPKYLFRKEGQNVTLSCEQNLNHDAMYWYRQDPGQGLRLIYYSQIVNDFQKGDIAEGYSVSREKKESFPLTVTSAQKNPTAFYLCASSMARTDTQYFGPGTRLTVL.

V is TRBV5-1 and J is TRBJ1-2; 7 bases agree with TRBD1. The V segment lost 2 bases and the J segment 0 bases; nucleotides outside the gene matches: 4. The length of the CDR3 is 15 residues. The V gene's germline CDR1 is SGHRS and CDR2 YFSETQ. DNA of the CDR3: TGCGCCAGCAGCTTCTTACAGGGGACTAACTATGGCTACACCTTC. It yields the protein CASSFLQGTNYGYTF.

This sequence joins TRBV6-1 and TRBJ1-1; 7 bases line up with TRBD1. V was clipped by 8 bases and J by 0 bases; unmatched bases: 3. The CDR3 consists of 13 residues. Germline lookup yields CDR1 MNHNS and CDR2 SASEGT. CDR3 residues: CASGTEMNTEAFF. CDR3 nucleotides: TGTGCCAGCGGGACAGAGATGAACACTGAAGCTTTCTTT.

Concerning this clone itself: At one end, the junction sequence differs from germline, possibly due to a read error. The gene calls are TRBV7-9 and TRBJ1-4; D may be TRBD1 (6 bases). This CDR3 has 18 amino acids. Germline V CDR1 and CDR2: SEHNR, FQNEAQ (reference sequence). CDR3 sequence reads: CSSSRSRQDGATNEKLFF. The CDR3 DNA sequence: TGTTCCAGCAGCCGAAGTAGACAGGACGGGGCGACTAATGAAAAACTGTTTTTT.

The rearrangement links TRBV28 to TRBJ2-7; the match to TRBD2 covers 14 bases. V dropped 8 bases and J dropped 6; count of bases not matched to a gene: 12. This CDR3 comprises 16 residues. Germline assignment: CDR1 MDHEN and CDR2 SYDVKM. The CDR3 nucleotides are TGTGCCAGCGCTGACGGGACTAGCGGGAGACAGGGCGAGCAGTACTTC. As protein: CASADGTSGRQGEQYF.

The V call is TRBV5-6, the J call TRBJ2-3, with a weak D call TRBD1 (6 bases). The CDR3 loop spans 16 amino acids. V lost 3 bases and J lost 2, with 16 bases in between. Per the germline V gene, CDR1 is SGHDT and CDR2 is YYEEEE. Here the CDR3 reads CASSWTSRDITDTQYF. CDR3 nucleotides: TGTGCCAGCAGCTGGACCTCCAGGGACATCACAGATACGCAGTATTTT. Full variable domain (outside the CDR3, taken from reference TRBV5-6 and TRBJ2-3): DAGVTQSPTHLIKTRGQQVTLRCSPKSGHDTVSWYQQALGQGPQFIFQYYEEEERQRGNFPDRFSGHQFPNYSSELNVNALLLGDSALYLCASSWTSRDITDTQYFGPGTRLTVL.

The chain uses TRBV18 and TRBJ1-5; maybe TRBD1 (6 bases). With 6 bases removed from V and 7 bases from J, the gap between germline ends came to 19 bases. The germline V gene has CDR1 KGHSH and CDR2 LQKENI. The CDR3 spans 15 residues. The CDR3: CASSGGRGPGQPQHF. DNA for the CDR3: TGTGCCAGCTCCGGCGGCAGGGGCCCGGGGCAGCCCCAGCATTTT.

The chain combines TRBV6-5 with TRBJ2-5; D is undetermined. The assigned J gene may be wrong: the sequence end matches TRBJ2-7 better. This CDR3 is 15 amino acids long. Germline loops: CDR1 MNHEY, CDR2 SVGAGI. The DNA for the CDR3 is TGTGCCAGCAGTTCCACGGGTAGTTCCTCCTACGAGCAGTACTTC. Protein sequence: CASSSTGSSSYEQYF.

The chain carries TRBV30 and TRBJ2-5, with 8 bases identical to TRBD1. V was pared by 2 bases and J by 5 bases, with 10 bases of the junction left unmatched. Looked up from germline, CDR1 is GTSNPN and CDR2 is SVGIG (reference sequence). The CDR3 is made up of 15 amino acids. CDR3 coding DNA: TGTGCCTGGAGTAAAGACAGGGGTTATTTGGAGACCCAGTACTTC. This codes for CAWSKDRGYLETQYF. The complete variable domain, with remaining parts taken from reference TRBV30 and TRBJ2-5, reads SQTIHQWPATLVQPVGSPLSLECTVEGTSNPNLYWYRQAAGRGLQLLFYSVGIGQISSEVPQNLSASRPQDRQFILSSKKLLLSDSGFYLCAWSKDRGYLETQYFGPGTRLLVL.

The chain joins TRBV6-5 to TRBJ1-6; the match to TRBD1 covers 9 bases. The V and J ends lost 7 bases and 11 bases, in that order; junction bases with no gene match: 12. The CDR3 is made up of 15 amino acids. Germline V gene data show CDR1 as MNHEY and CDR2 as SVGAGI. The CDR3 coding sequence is TGTGCCAGCACTTCTGCCGGGACAGGGAATCCACCCCTCCACTTT. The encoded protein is CASTSAGTGNPPLHF.

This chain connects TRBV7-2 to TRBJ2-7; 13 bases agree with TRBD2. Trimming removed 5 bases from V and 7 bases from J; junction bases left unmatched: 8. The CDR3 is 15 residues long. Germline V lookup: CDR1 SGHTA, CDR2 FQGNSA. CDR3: CASSARLAGGGEQYF. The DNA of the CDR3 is TGTGCCAGCAGCGCCCGACTAGCGGGAGGTGGGGAGCAGTACTTC.

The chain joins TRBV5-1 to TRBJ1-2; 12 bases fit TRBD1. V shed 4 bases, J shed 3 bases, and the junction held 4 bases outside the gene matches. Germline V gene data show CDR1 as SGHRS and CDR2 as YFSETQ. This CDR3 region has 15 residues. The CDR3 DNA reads TGCGCCAGCAGCCCGGGACAGGGGGCTGACTATGGCTACACCTTC. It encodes CASSPGQGADYGYTF. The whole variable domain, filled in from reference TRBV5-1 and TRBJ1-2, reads KAGVTQTPRYLIKTRGQQVTLSCSPISGHRSVSWYQQTPGQGLQFLFEYFSETQRNKGNFPGRFSGRQFSNSRSEMNVSTLELGDSALYLCASSPGQGADYGYTFGSGTRLTVV.

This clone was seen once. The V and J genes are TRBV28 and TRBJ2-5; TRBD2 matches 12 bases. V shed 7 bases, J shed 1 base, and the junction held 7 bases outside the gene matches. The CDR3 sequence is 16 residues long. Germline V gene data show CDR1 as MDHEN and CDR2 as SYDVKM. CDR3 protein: CASTNPSGRVQETQYF. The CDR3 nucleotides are TGTGCCAGCACGAACCCTAGCGGGAGGGTCCAAGAGACCCAGTACTTC.

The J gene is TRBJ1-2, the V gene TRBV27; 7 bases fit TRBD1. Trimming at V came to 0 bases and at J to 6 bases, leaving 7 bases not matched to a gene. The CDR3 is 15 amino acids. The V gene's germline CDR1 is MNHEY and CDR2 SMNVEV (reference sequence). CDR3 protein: CASSLSTDRDHGYTF. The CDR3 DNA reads TGTGCCAGCAGTTTATCTACCGACAGGGATCATGGCTACACCTTC.

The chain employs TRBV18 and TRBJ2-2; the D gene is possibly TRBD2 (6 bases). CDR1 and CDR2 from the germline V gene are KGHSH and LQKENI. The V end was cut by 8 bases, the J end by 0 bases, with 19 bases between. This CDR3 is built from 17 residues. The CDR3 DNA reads TGTGCCAGCCCCCCAAGACTAGGCAGCACGAACACCGGGGAGCTGTTTTTT. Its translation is CASPPRLGSTNTGELFF.